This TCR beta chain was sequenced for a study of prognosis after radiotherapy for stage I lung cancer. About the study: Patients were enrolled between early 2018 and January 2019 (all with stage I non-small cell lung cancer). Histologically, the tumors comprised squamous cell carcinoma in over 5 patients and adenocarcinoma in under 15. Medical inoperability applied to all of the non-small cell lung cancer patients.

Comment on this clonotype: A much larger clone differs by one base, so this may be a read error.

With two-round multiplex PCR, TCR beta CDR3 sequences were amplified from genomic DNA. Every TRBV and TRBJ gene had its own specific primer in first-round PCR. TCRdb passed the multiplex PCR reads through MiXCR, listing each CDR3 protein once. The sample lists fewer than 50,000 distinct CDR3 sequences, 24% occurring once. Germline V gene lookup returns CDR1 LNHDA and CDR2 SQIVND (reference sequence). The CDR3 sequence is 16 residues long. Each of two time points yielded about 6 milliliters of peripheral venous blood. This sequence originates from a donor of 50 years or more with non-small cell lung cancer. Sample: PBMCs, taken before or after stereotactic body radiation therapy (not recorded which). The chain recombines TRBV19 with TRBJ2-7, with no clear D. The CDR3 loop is CASTKSVRTATYDQYF. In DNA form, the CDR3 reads TGTGCCAGTACCAAATCAGTCCGAACCGCGACCTACGATCAGTACTTC.